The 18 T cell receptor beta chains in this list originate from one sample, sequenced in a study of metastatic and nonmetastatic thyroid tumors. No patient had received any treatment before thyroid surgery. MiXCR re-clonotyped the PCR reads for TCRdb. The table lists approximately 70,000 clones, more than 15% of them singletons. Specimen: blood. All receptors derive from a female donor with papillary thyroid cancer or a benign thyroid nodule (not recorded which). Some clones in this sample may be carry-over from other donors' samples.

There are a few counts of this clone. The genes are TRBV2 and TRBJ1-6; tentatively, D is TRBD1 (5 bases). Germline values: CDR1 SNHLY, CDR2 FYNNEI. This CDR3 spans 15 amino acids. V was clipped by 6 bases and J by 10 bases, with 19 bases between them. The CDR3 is CASRGGDLRDSPLHF. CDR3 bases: TGTGCCAGCAGGGGGGGTGACTTGCGTGACTCACCCCTCCACTTT.

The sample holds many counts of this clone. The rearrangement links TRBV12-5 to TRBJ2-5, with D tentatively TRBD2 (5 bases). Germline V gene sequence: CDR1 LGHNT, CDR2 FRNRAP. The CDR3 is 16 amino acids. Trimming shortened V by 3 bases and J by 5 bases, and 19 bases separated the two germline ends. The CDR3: CASGFDYPPGGETQYF. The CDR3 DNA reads TGTGCTAGTGGTTTTGACTACCCGCCCGGCGGTGAGACCCAGTACTTC.

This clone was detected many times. The CDR3 loop is CASSEIVVQETQYF. The CDR3 bases are TGTGCCAGCAGTGAGATAGTCGTCCAAGAGACCCAGTACTTC. The rearrangement uses TRBV2 and TRBJ2-5; D remains unclear. CDR3 length: 14 residues. Trimming took 3 bases from V and 1 from J, leaving 9 bases between them. CDR1 SNHLY and CDR2 FYNNEI come from the germline V gene.

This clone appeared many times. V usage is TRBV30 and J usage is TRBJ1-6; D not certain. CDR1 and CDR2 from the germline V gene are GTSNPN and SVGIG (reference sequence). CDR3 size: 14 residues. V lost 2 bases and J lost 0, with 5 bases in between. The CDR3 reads CAWSTSSYNSPLHF. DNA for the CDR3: TGTGCCTGGAGTACCAGCTCCTATAATTCACCCCTCCACTTT.

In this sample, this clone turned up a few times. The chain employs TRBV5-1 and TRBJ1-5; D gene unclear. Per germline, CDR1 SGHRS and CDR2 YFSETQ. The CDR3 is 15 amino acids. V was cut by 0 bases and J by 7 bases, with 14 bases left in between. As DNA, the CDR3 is TGCGCCAGCAGCTTGGGCGTGATTTCAGGCCAGCCCCAGCATTTT. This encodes CASSLGVISGQPQHF.

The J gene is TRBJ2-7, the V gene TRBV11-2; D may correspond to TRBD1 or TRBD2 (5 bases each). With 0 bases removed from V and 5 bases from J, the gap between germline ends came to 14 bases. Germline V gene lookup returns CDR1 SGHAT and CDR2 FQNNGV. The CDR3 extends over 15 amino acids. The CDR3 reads CASSLDPGSSNEQYF. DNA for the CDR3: TGTGCCAGCAGCTTAGATCCAGGGAGCTCAAACGAGCAGTACTTC.

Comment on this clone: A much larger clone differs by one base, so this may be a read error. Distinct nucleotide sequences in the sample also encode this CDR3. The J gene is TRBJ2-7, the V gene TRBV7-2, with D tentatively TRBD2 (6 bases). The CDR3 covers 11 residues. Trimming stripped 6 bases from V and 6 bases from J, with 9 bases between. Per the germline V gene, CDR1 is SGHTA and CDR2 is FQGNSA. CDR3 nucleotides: TGTGCCAGCAGGGGGGGAGGCGAGCAGTACTTC. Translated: CASRGGGEQYF.

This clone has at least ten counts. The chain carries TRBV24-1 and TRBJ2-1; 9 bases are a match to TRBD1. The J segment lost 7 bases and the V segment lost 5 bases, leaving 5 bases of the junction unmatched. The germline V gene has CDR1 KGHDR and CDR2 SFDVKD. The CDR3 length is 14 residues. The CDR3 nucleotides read TGTGCCACCAGTGCCCCGGGACAGGGAAATGAGCAGTTCTTC. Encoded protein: CATSAPGQGNEQFF.

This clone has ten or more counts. The CDR3 sequence: CASSLKPSYEQYF. The CDR3 bases are TGTGCCAGCAGTTTAAAGCCCTCCTACGAGCAGTACTTC. The rearrangement links TRBV27 to TRBJ2-7; D is ambiguous. Trimming left V 2 bases short and J 0 bases short, with 5 bases between. There are 13 residues in the CDR3. Germline V CDR1 and CDR2: MNHEY, SMNVEV (reference sequence).

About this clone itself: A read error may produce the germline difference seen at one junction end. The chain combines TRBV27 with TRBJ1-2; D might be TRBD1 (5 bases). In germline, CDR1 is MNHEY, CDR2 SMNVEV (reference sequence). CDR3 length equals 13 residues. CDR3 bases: TGTGCCAGCAGTCACCGGGGCAACTATGGCCACACCTTC. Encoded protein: CASSHRGNYGHTF.

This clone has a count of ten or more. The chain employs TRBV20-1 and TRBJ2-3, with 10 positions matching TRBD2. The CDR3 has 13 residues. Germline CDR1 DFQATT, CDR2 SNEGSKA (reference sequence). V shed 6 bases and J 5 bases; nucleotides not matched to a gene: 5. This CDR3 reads CSAKVAGGDTQYF. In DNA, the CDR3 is TGCAGTGCAAAAGTAGCGGGAGGAGATACGCAGTATTTT.

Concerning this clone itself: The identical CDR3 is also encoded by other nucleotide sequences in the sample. In nucleotides, the CDR3 is TGTGCCTGGAGTTTCGGTAGCAATCAGCCCCAGCATTTT. Protein product: CAWSFGSNQPQHF. The chain employs TRBV30 and TRBJ1-5, with D unresolved. This CDR3 is built from 13 residues. Per the germline V gene, CDR1 is GTSNPN and CDR2 is SVGIG (reference sequence). Trimming took off 2 bases at V and 0 bases at J, with 5 bases between the two ends.

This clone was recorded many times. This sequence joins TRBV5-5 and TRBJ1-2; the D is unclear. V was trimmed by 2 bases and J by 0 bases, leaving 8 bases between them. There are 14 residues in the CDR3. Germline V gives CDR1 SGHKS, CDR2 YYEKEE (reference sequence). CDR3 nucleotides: TGTGCCAGCAGCTTAGCGTATTCTAACTATGGCTACACCTTC. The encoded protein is CASSLAYSNYGYTF.

CDR3 in amino acids: CASSLPGTSSNEQFF. CDR3 nucleotide sequence: TGTGCCAGCAGCTTACCCGGGACTAGCAGCAATGAGCAGTTCTTC. The J gene is TRBJ2-1, the V gene TRBV5-4; 9 bases are a match to TRBD2. The CDR3 covers 15 residues. Germline CDR1 is SGHNT and CDR2 is YYREEE (reference sequence). The V gene end was trimmed by 2 bases and the J gene end by 6 bases; junction bases not matched to a gene: 6.

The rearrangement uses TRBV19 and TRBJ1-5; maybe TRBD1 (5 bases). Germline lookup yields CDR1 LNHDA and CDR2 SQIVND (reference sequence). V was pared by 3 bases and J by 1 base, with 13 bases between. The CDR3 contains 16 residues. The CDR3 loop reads CASSMEAGRSNQPQHF. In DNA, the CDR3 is TGTGCCAGTAGTATGGAGGCAGGGAGGAGCAATCAGCCCCAGCATTTT.

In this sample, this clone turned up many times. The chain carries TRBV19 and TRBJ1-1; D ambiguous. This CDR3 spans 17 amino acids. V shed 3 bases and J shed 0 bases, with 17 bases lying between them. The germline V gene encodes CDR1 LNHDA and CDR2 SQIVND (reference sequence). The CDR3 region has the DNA TGTGCCAGTAGTATTAGTACACTCGGGAGAATGAACACTGAAGCTTTCTTT. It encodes CASSISTLGRMNTEAFF.

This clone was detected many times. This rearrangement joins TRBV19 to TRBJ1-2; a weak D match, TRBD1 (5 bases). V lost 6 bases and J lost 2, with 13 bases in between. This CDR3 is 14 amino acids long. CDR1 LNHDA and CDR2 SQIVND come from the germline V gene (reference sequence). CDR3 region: CASSNVDSNYGYTF. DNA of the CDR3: TGTGCCAGTAGCAACGTTGACAGCAACTATGGCTACACCTTC.

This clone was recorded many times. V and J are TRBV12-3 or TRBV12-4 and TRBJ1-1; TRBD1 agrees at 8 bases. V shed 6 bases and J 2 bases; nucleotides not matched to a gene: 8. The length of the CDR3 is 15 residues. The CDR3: CASSLSGQANTEAFF. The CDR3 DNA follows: TGTGCCAGCAGCCTCTCGGGACAGGCAAACACTGAAGCTTTCTTT.